The entry that follows covers one T cell receptor beta chain sequence. What it recognizes is unknown. These data belong to a study of shared clonotypes between healthy human individuals. The wider study: CD4 naive cells filled three plates per donor, CD4 memory three, CD8 naive two and CD8 memory one. General study points: An anticipated effect of sequencing depth on clonotype sharing among donors was recognized. Sampling covered blood only; tissue repertoires likely differ.

Each PCR replicate from the sorted subsets contained about 200 ng DNA, which is some 32,000 T cell genomes. Generated by immunoSEQ multiplex PCR, the TCRdb table keeps only in-frame clones and is missing some. The sample records around 2.1 million clones, 90% to 97% being singletons. There are 14 residues in the CDR3. The germline V and J ends were trimmed by 4 bases and 6 bases, with 14 bases remaining between them. The V gene's germline CDR1 is SGHRS and CDR2 YFSETQ. The clonotype comes from a man aged 18 to 35 in good health. The sequenced sample was naive CD4+ T cells sorted from blood. Indicated subset: CD45RA+ positively selected. The rearrangement joins TRBV5-1 to TRBJ2-1; D uncertain. The CDR3 sequence: CASSHGEKGNEQFF. For the CDR3, the DNA is TGCGCCAGCAGCCACGGAGAGAAGGGCAATGAGCAGTTCTTC.